The 13 T cell receptor beta chains below all came from one sample that was sequenced in a study of control samples from healthy donors and cancer patients. Using immunoSEQ multiplex PCR, the repertoire was profiled, and TCRdb retains in-frame clones only, with some absent. Of approximately 160,000 clones in the sample, around 93% were seen once. The specimen was blood. These receptors all come from a woman between 55 and 75 years old in good health.

V gene TRBV19 combines with J gene TRBJ2-5, with TRBD2 as a possible D gene (6 bases). CDR1 LNHDA and CDR2 SQIVND come from the germline V gene (reference sequence). The CDR3 contains 14 residues. V shed 7 bases and J shed 1 base, with 13 bases lying between them. Here the CDR3 reads CASMSAGPQETQYF. The CDR3, as DNA: TGTGCCAGTATGAGTGCGGGGCCCCAAGAGACCCAGTACTTC.

This chain connects TRBV12-3 or TRBV12-4 to TRBJ1-1; D not certain. The CDR3 extends over 13 amino acids. The V gene lost 7 bases and the J gene lost 3 bases, with 12 bases spanning the gap. The CDR3 protein is CASTPGGYTEAFF. CDR3 DNA sequence: TGTGCCAGCACCCCCGGCGGTTACACTGAAGCTTTCTTT.

The DNA of the CDR3 is TGTGCCAGCAGTGAAAGGGACAGAGGTAGCTACGAGCAGTACTTC. Encoded protein: CASSERDRGSYEQYF. The J gene is TRBJ2-7, the V gene TRBV2, with 7 bases that match TRBD1. Germline CDR1 SNHLY, CDR2 FYNNEI. This CDR3 is built from 15 residues. V lost 2 bases to trimming and J lost 3 bases; unmatched junction nucleotides: 7.

The rearrangement links TRBV7-2 to TRBJ1-1; D gene uncertain. Germline V gene lookup returns CDR1 SGHTA and CDR2 FQGNSA. Trimming cost V 1 base and J 5 bases, with 14 bases left between them. The CDR3 extends over 15 amino acids. CDR3 residues: CASSLGLIAGTEAFF. The CDR3 bases are TGTGCCAGCAGCTTAGGTTTAATTGCGGGGACTGAAGCTTTCTTT.

A single count supports this clone. The genes are TRBV7-9 and TRBJ1-1, with D uncertain. The CDR3 has 14 amino acids. Germline V lookup: CDR1 SEHNR, CDR2 FQNEAQ (reference sequence). V lost 5 bases, J lost 6 bases, and 16 bases lay in between. This chain's CDR3 is CASSPTQVVAEAFF. For the CDR3, the DNA is TGTGCCAGCAGCCCAACGCAGGTTGTGGCTGAAGCTTTCTTT.

The rearrangement links TRBV18 to TRBJ1-1; D is uncertain. Between the trimmed V and J ends, which lost 2 bases and 0 bases, there was a span of 7 bases. Germline CDR1 is KGHSH and CDR2 is LQKENI. CDR3 length: 14 amino acids. The CDR3 region has the DNA TGTGCCAGCTCACCAGCCCAGATGAACACTGAAGCTTTCTTT. Translated, it gives CASSPAQMNTEAFF. Full variable domain (remainder filled in from reference TRBV18 and TRBJ1-1): NAGVMQNPRHLVRRRGQEARLRCSPMKGHSHVYWYRQLPEEGLKFMVYLQKENIIDESGMPKERFSAEFPKEGPSILRIQQVVRGDSAAYFCASSPAQMNTEAFFGQGTRLTVV.

The CDR3 nucleotides read TGCAGCGTTGTGGGGATTACTGAAGCTTTCTTT. Amino acid sequence: CSVVGITEAFF. The rearrangement uses TRBV29-1 and TRBJ1-1; no clear D gene. Germline V gene lookup returns CDR1 SQVTM and CDR2 ANQGSEA. Between the trimmed V and J ends, which lost 4 bases and 5 bases, there was a span of 8 bases. CDR3 size: 11 residues.

This chain connects TRBV19 to TRBJ1-5; 7 bases fit TRBD1. This CDR3 is 17 amino acids long. The trim removed 0 bases at V and 3 bases at J, leaving 8 bases unmatched. Germline lookup yields CDR1 LNHDA and CDR2 SQIVND (reference sequence). The chain's CDR3 is CASSIDQGTAINQPQHF. As DNA, the CDR3 is TGTGCCAGTAGTATAGACCAAGGGACAGCGATCAATCAGCCCCAGCATTTT.

The chain carries TRBV9 and TRBJ2-7, with D possibly matching TRBD1 (5 bases). The V end lost 0 bases, the J end lost 4 bases, and 8 bases lay between the germline ends. CDR3 length equals 13 residues. Germline CDR1 reads SGDLS; CDR2 reads YYNGEE. Written as DNA, the CDR3 is TGTGCCAGCAGCGTAGTAGCAGGGTACGAGCAGTACTTC. It codes for CASSVVAGYEQYF.

This clone was picked up one time. This sequence joins TRBV12-3 or TRBV12-4 and TRBJ2-6; D gene uncertain. This CDR3 contains 11 residues. V was pared by 4 bases and J by 12 bases, with 7 bases between. CDR3 region: CASSSYSVLTF. The DNA of the CDR3 is TGTGCCAGCAGTTCGTACAGCGTCCTGACTTTC.

The chain employs TRBV7-9 and TRBJ1-3, with D possibly TRBD1 on 6 matching bases. Germline V gene lookup returns CDR1 SEHNR and CDR2 FQNEAQ (reference sequence). V was cut by 5 bases and J by 0 bases, with 8 bases left in between. CDR3 length: 14 residues. CDR3 nucleotide sequence: TGTGCCAGCAGCACGACAGGCTCTGGAAACACCATATATTTT. Residues: CASSTTGSGNTIYF.

The V gene is TRBV27, the J gene TRBJ2-7, with 7 bases fitting TRBD1. J lost 0 bases, V lost 5 bases, and 7 bases had no gene match. The CDR3 covers 15 residues. Germline CDR1 reads MNHEY; CDR2 reads SMNVEV (reference sequence). Here the CDR3 DNA reads TGTGCCAGCAGTCCGGGACAGATCTACTCCTACGAGCAGTACTTC. It encodes CASSPGQIYSYEQYF.

The chain carries TRBV27 and TRBJ1-1; D is perhaps TRBD1 (5 bases). Germline V lookup: CDR1 MNHEY, CDR2 SMNVEV (reference sequence). CDR3 size: 14 residues. Trimming took off 6 bases at V and 6 bases at J, with 17 bases between the two ends. The CDR3 loop is CASREAGRTAEAFF. In DNA, the CDR3 is TGTGCCAGCAGAGAAGCGGGGCGGACGGCTGAAGCTTTCTTT.